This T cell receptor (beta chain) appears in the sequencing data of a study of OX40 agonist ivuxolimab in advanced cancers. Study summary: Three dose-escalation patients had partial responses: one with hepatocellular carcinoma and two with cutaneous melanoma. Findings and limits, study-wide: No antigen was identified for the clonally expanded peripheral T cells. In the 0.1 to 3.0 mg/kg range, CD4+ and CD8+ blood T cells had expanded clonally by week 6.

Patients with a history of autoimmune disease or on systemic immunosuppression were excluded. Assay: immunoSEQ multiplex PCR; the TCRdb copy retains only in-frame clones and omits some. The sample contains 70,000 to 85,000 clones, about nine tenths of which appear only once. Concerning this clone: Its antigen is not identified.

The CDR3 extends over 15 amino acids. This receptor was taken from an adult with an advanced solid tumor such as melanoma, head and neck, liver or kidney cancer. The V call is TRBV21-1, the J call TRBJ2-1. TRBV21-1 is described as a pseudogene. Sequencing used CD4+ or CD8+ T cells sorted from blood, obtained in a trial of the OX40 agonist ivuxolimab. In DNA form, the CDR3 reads TGTGCCAGCAGCAAACGGGGCCGATGGTCAAATGAGCAGTTCTTC. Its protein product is CASSKRGRWSNEQFF.